Presented here are 28 T cell receptor beta chains from one specimen sequenced in a study of technical replicates of blood from a few donors. TCRdb's copy holds only in-frame clones and misses some; the assay was immunoSEQ multiplex PCR. Here the sample spans approximately 81,000 clones, around 95% being singletons. The sample consisted of T cells isolated from PBMCs. The receptors come from a human donor in good health.

The chain combines TRBV11-1 with TRBJ2-7; 7 bases align to TRBD2. The CDR3 is 13 amino acids. V dropped 3 bases and J dropped 3; count of bases not matched to a gene: 2. Germline V gives CDR1 SGHAT, CDR2 FQDESV (reference sequence). CDR3: CASSFGEGYEQYF. The CDR3 nucleotides read TGTGCCAGCAGCTTCGGGGAGGGCTACGAGCAGTACTTC.

The chain combines TRBV29-1 with TRBJ2-7, with D possibly matching TRBD2 (5 bases). V dropped 6 bases and J dropped 2 bases, with 11 bases sitting between them. Germline CDR1 reads SQVTM; CDR2 reads ANQGSEA. This CDR3 is 12 amino acids long. The chain's CDR3 is CSVNIGAYEQYF. Written as DNA, the CDR3 is TGCAGCGTGAACATCGGGGCCTACGAGCAGTACTTC.

This rearrangement joins TRBV19 to TRBJ1-2, with TRBD1 matching over 9 bases. From germline, CDR1 is LNHDA and CDR2 SQIVND (reference sequence). The CDR3 has 14 residues. V shed 7 bases, J shed 4 bases, and the junction held 7 bases outside the gene matches. In DNA, the CDR3 is TGTGCCAGTACCGTACAGGGGGCTAGCTATGGCTACACCTTC. Translation gives CASTVQGASYGYTF.

The chain combines TRBV9 with TRBJ2-3; 13 bases map to TRBD2. CDR1 and CDR2 (germline): SGDLS, YYNGEE. The V segment lost 0 bases and the J segment 2 bases; nucleotides outside the gene matches: 12. This CDR3 is 20 amino acids long. The CDR3 is CASSVGVGQGLAGTTDTQYF. DNA of the CDR3: TGTGCCAGCAGCGTAGGCGTGGGGCAGGGACTAGCGGGAACCACAGATACGCAGTATTTT.

V gene TRBV9 combines with J gene TRBJ2-3; 14 nucleotides agree with TRBD2. The germline V gene has CDR1 SGDLS and CDR2 YYNGEE. CDR3 size: 16 residues. The ends lost 1 base at V and 6 bases at J; junction bases unmatched: 4. The CDR3 sequence: CASSVTGLAGADTQYF. The CDR3 region has the DNA TGTGCCAGCAGCGTAACGGGACTAGCGGGAGCTGATACGCAGTATTTT.

The chain joins TRBV7-8 to TRBJ2-5; 13 positions match TRBD2. V was pared by 4 bases and J by 5 bases, with 13 bases of the junction left unmatched. The germline V gene has CDR1 SGHVS and CDR2 FQNEAQ. The CDR3 covers 18 residues. The CDR3 region is CASSWDQTSGRLVETQYF. The CDR3 DNA sequence: TGTGCCAGCAGCTGGGACCAGACTAGCGGGAGGTTGGTTGAGACCCAGTACTTC. Filled out from reference TRBV7-8 and TRBJ2-5, the complete variable domain reads GAGVSQSPRYKVAKRGQDVALRCDPISGHVSLFWYQQALGQGPEFLTYFQNEAQLDKSGLPSDRFFAERPEGSVSTLKIQRTQQEDSAVYLCASSWDQTSGRLVETQYFGPGTRLLVL.

J is TRBJ2-7 and V is TRBV18, with 9 bases fitting TRBD1. This CDR3 spans 15 amino acids. The V gene end was trimmed by 3 bases and the J gene end by 2 bases; junction bases not matched to a gene: 5. Germline-derived CDR1 and CDR2 are KGHSH and LQKENI. The CDR3 DNA reads TGTGCCAGCTCACCTACGGGACAGGGTGCCTACGAGCAGTACTTC. This encodes CASSPTGQGAYEQYF.

The J gene is TRBJ1-4, the V gene TRBV28, with D perhaps matching TRBD1 (5 bases). The germline V and J ends were trimmed by 10 bases and 6 bases, with 9 bases remaining between them. The CDR3 is made up of 11 amino acids. CDR1 is MDHEN, CDR2 SYDVKM, per germline. The CDR3 sequence: CATRQYEKLFF. The CDR3 nucleotides read TGTGCCACTCGACAGTATGAAAAACTGTTTTTT.

This clone was recorded a few times. CDR3 region: CASSLTTLPEAFF. In nucleotides, the CDR3 is TGTGCCAGCAGCCTTACTACGTTGCCTGAAGCTTTCTTT. The V and J genes are TRBV7-9 and TRBJ1-1; unclear D gene. Germline V gene data show CDR1 as SEHNR and CDR2 as FQNEAQ (reference sequence). V gave up 5 bases and J gave up 6 bases, with 13 bases separating them. The CDR3 totals 13 residues.

The rearrangement links TRBV18 to TRBJ2-1, with 8 bases lining up with TRBD1. The CDR3 runs to 14 residues. The germline V gene has CDR1 KGHSH and CDR2 LQKENI. V lost 6 bases and J lost 2; bases outside the gene matches: 3. The CDR3 sequence is CASSTGGTYNEQFF. CDR3 coding DNA: TGTGCCAGCTCCACAGGGGGTACCTACAATGAGCAGTTCTTC.

This chain uses TRBV9 with TRBJ2-7, with a tentative D call TRBD1 (5 bases). Germline CDR1 reads SGDLS; CDR2 reads YYNGEE. This CDR3 spans 14 amino acids. Trimming took off 4 bases at V and 0 bases at J, with 11 bases between the two ends. CDR3 nucleotides: TGTGCCAGCAGCCCTCGACAGAGCTCCTACGAGCAGTACTTC. Translation: CASSPRQSSYEQYF.

The J gene is TRBJ1-2, the V gene TRBV28; D possibly corresponds to TRBD1 (6 bases). The V gene lost 4 bases and the J gene lost 0 bases, with 9 bases spanning the gap. The CDR3 is 14 amino acids. Germline lookup yields CDR1 MDHEN and CDR2 SYDVKM. CDR3 DNA: TGTGCCAGCAGTTCGGACAGCACTAACTATGGCTACACCTTC. Its translation: CASSSDSTNYGYTF.

V and J are TRBV7-9 and TRBJ2-5; 11 nucleotides line up with TRBD1. V lost 5 bases, J lost 0 bases, and 5 bases stayed unmatched. Germline values: CDR1 SEHNR, CDR2 FQNEAQ (reference sequence). This CDR3 contains 16 residues. This chain's CDR3 is CASSQWGQGDQETQYF. Written as DNA, the CDR3 is TGTGCCAGCAGCCAGTGGGGACAGGGGGACCAAGAGACCCAGTACTTC.

V gene TRBV6-1 combines with J gene TRBJ2-5; possible D gene TRBD1, 6 bases. The V gene lost 4 bases and the J gene lost 2 bases, with 14 bases spanning the gap. The CDR3 extends over 15 amino acids. Looked up from germline, CDR1 is MNHNS and CDR2 is SASEGT. CDR3 region: CASSVFRQAQETQYF. The CDR3 region has the DNA TGTGCCAGCAGTGTTTTTAGACAGGCACAAGAGACCCAGTACTTC.

The chain couples TRBV29-1 to TRBJ1-3, with D perhaps matching TRBD1 (5 bases). V was cut by 4 bases and J by 6 bases, with 7 bases left in between. This CDR3 is built from 11 residues. CDR1 is SQVTM and CDR2 is ANQGSEA in the germline V gene. DNA of the CDR3: TGCAGCGTTGCGGGGGAAAACACCATATATTTT. Protein product: CSVAGENTIYF.

As DNA, the CDR3 is TGCAGCGTTCGGGGGACCAGCATGGAGCAGTACTTC. Amino acids: CSVRGTSMEQYF. J is TRBJ2-7 and V is TRBV29-1, with D possibly being TRBD2 (6 bases). Trimming pared 5 bases from V and 7 bases from J, leaving 15 bases between. The CDR3 covers 12 residues. Germline V gives CDR1 SQVTM, CDR2 ANQGSEA.

The chain is built from TRBV28 and TRBJ2-2; tentatively, D is TRBD1 (5 bases). Germline V gene data show CDR1 as MDHEN and CDR2 as SYDVKM. CDR3 length equals 13 residues. Between the trimmed V and J ends, which lost 4 bases and 3 bases, there was a span of 6 bases. Here the CDR3 reads CASSWTYTGELFF. The CDR3 region has the DNA TGTGCCAGCAGTTGGACATACACCGGGGAGCTGTTTTTT.

This chain's CDR3 is CASGLFRQGRGETQYF. The CDR3 DNA follows: TGTGCTAGTGGTTTGTTCCGACAGGGACGAGGAGAGACCCAGTACTTC. The chain joins TRBV12-5 to TRBJ2-5; 7 nucleotides align to TRBD1. The CDR3 is 16 amino acids. The J segment lost 4 bases and the V segment lost 2 bases, leaving 10 bases of the junction unmatched. Germline V lookup: CDR1 LGHNT, CDR2 FRNRAP.

V usage is TRBV5-1 and J usage is TRBJ2-2, with 7 bases fitting TRBD1. The junction had 4 bases not matched to a gene; V was cut back by 2 bases and J by 3 bases. Germline V CDR1 and CDR2: SGHRS, YFSETQ. CDR3 length equals 15 residues. CDR3 protein: CASSLWDRDTGELFF. The CDR3 nucleotides are TGCGCCAGCAGCTTATGGGACAGAGACACCGGGGAGCTGTTTTTT. Filled out from reference TRBV5-1 and TRBJ2-2, the complete variable domain reads KAGVTQTPRYLIKTRGQQVTLSCSPISGHRSVSWYQQTPGQGLQFLFEYFSETQRNKGNFPGRFSGRQFSNSRSEMNVSTLELGDSALYLCASSLWDRDTGELFFGEGSRLTVL.

This clone occurred once. The chain employs TRBV27 and TRBJ2-5; no reliable D call. This CDR3 region has 13 residues. Germline CDR1 MNHEY, CDR2 SMNVEV (reference sequence). The V and J ends lost 11 bases and 2 bases respectively, with 15 bases between them. CDR3 nucleotide sequence: TGTGCCGTACGTGACTGGTATCAAGAGACCCAGTACTTC. Residues: CAVRDWYQETQYF.

The chain has TRBV6-5 and TRBJ1-1; 7 bases are shared with TRBD1. Losses at the gene ends were 6 bases for V and 11 bases for J; bases not matched to a gene: 6. CDR1 is MNHEY and CDR2 is SVGAGI in the germline V gene. The CDR3 consists of 11 residues. In nucleotides, the CDR3 is TGTGCCAGCAGGTGGGACAGCATGGCTTTCTTT. This translates into CASRWDSMAFF.

The V gene is TRBV4-3, the J gene TRBJ2-1; 11 positions match TRBD2. This CDR3 is built from 17 residues. Germline V gene sequence: CDR1 LGHNA, CDR2 YSLEER. V shed 1 base, J shed 5 bases, and the junction held 7 bases outside the gene matches. CDR3 region: CASSQVLAGGIDNEQFF. The CDR3 DNA reads TGCGCCAGCAGCCAAGTCCTAGCGGGAGGTATCGACAATGAGCAGTTCTTC.

This rearrangement joins TRBV6-1 to TRBJ2-7; 12 bases are shared with TRBD2. Germline loops: CDR1 MNHNS, CDR2 SASEGT. Losses at the gene ends were 1 base for V and 3 bases for J; bases not matched to a gene: 10. The length of the CDR3 is 18 residues. DNA of the CDR3: TGTGCCAGCAGTGAAGTTTCTACCCTAGCGGGAGGGTTCTACGAGCAGTACTTC. It specifies CASSEVSTLAGGFYEQYF.

The CDR3 DNA reads TGCGCCAGCAGTCGCTCGAGGGGGAGCGGCAATGAGCAGTTCTTC. Translation gives CASSRSRGSGNEQFF. This chain links TRBV4-1 with TRBJ2-1, with TRBD1 as a possible D gene (6 bases). The CDR3 extends over 15 amino acids. V lost 6 bases, J lost 6 bases, and 18 bases lay in between. Germline CDR1 and CDR2: MGHRA and YSYEKL.

This clone appeared once. This sequence joins TRBV10-3 and TRBJ2-5, with D possibly matching TRBD2 (5 bases). With 3 bases removed from V and 2 bases from J, the gap between germline ends came to 10 bases. The length of the CDR3 is 14 residues. Germline CDR1 reads ENHRY; CDR2 reads SYGVKD. In DNA form, the CDR3 reads TGTGCCATCAGTGACGGACTGTCACAAGAGACCCAGTACTTC. As protein: CAISDGLSQETQYF.

The V and J genes are TRBV4-2 and TRBJ2-7; TRBD1 matches at 8 bases. The junction had 3 bases not matched to a gene; V was cut back by 0 bases and J by 5 bases. There are 14 residues in the CDR3. Germline values: CDR1 LGHNA, CDR2 YNFKEQ. The chain's CDR3 is CASSQEDRANEQYF. CDR3 coding DNA: TGTGCCAGCAGCCAAGAGGACAGGGCCAACGAGCAGTACTTC.

The count of this clone is one. CDR3 DNA: TGTGCCAGCAGCTTACAGGGGGCGAATGGCTACACCTTC. Translation gives CASSLQGANGYTF. The J gene is TRBJ1-2, the V gene TRBV11-2; 8 positions match TRBD1. V gave up 2 bases and J gave up 6 bases; unmatched junction bases: 2. The CDR3 covers 13 residues. The V gene's germline CDR1 is SGHAT and CDR2 FQNNGV.

This chain links TRBV4-3 with TRBJ1-1, with TRBD1 as a possible D gene (6 bases). Trimming left V 2 bases short and J 10 bases short, with 14 bases between. Germline V lookup: CDR1 LGHNA, CDR2 YSLEER. CDR3 length: 13 amino acids. CDR3 bases: TGCGCCAGCAGCCAAAAAAGACAGGCAGGAGCTTTCTTT. It is translated as CASSQKRQAGAFF.